This TCR beta chain was documented in a study of PD-L1 blockade in urothelial cancer (dated by TCRdb to about 2017). About the full investigation: Every patient began therapy at some point between 2014 and 2015 and was given atezolizumab 1,200 mg intravenously every 3 weeks. About nine tenths of the roughly 29 patients were males with bladder-origin urothelial cancer, and 18 of 29 reported a prior smoking history. Patients had an ECOG performance status of 0 or 1 and had received between 0 and 3 prior chemotherapy regimens. Blood samples were analyzed at two time points: 3 weeks after treatment start (second dose) and 6 weeks after treatment start. A median of 141,255 T cells and just over 80,000 unique TCRs was obtained from blood samples, and a median clonality of 0.080 was observed. Somatic, immune and clinical correlates of response to PD-L1 blockade with atezolizumab in urothelial cancer were the focus of an exploratory multi-omic analysis. TCR sequencing covered pretreatment tumor samples and matched, serially collected peripheral blood taken before and after atezolizumab treatment. Durable clinical benefit meant progression-free survival longer than 6 months, and TCR features were also tested against progression-free and overall survival. In the same patients, whole exome sequencing and RNA sequencing of pretreatment tumors were performed in addition to TCR sequencing. Some ten patients reached durable clinical benefit, while some 20 patients did not. Twenty-nine patients had pretreatment blood TCR-seq, about 25 had at least one posttreatment blood collection, and about 25 had tumor TCR-seq. The paper as a whole reports these results and caveats: Because of the small sample size (n ≈ 27) and the many exploratory analyses performed, the results are intended to be regarded as hypothesis-generating. Among patients with durable benefit, tumor-associated TCR clones showed greater expansion in peripheral blood 3 weeks after treatment started (n ≈ 23, p = 0.022). Improved progression-free and overall survival was found to be associated with pretreatment peripheral blood TCR clonality below the median.

To estimate absolute template abundance from read counts, synthetic TCR analog templates were spiked into each PCR. TCRbeta CDR3 regions were amplified from genomic DNA with bias-controlled V and J gene primers using the immunoSEQ assay. Rearranged TCRbeta segments were sequenced at approximately 20X coverage. The original methods were these. Sequencing errors were corrected by clustering and CDR3s were annotated against IMGT to assign V, D and J genes. Downstream analyses used only productive TCRbeta rearrangements, leaving out any out-of-frame or stop-codon sequences. To compute clonality, Shannon entropy was normalized by the log of the number of unique productive sequences and then subtracted from one. Clones differing between time points or between blood and tumor were identified by Fisher's exact test with Benjamini-Hochberg correction at adjusted p below 0.01. As stored in TCRdb, this immuneACCESS dataset retains in-frame rearrangements with V and J assigned. A fraction of the clones does not appear; measured against another copy, unresolved V genes explain less than half of the discrepancy, and the remainder lacks a known reason. V, J and clone size are taken as reported in that table, and D and trimming were inferred from the DNA itself. The sample has under 85,000 clones on record, less than 95% of them singletons. 0.85% to 0.9% of the sample goes to the ten largest clones.

Of note for this clone: Its antigen is currently not known. Base qualities are not provided; no much larger clone lies one nucleotide away.

Explained via the paper, the time point label denotes: peripheral blood 6 weeks after treatment start. The cohort comprised 25 to 30 patients with locally advanced or metastatic urothelial carcinoma treated at Memorial Sloan Kettering on a trial protocol. Peripheral blood mononuclear cells were collected pretreatment and during treatment, with between 1 and 8 total time points per patient. The Qiagen DNeasy Blood extraction kit was used to purify genomic DNA from total PBMCs and tumor samples. PBMCs were collected pretreatment and during treatment, and were isolated and stored as previously described. Germline trimming: 6 bases from V, 0 bases from J; junction bases outside gene matches: 17. CDR1 and CDR2, per the germline V gene, are MDHEN and SYDVKM. The CDR3 runs 20 residues from the cysteine to the phenylalanine. Only the CDR3 DNA stays, 60 bases, in frame from base 1.

The clonotype comes from a woman of 80 years or more with urothelial cancer. The input for sequencing was PBMCs, taken around atezolizumab (anti-PD-L1) treatment. Recombination connected TRBV28 to TRBJ1-1; a stretch of 12 junction bases matches TRBD1. The nucleotide sequence is TGTGCCAGCAGCCGCACGTACGGGGGGACAGGGGGCGCAATGAACACTGAAGCTTTCTTT. This translates into CASSRTYGGTGGAMNTEAFF.